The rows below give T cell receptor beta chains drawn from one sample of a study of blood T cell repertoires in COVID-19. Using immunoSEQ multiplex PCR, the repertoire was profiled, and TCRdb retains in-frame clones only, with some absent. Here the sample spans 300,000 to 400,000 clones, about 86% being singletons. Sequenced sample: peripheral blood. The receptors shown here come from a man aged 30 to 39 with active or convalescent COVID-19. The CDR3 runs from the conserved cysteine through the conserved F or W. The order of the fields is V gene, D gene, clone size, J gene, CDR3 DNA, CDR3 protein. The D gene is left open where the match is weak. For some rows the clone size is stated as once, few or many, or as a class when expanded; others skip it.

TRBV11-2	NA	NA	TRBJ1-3	TGTGCCAGCAGCTTAGTACAGGGAAGAAACACCATATATTTT	CASSLVQGRNTIYF
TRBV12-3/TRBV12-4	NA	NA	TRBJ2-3	TGTGCCAGCCTCAGCACAGATACGCAGTATTTT	CASLSTDTQYF
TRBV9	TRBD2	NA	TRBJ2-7	TGTGCCAGCAGCTCCCTAGCGGGCTACGAGCAGTACTTC	CASSSLAGYEQYF
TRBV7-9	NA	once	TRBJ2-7	TGTGCCAGCAGCTTGATACAGGGACCCCCCTCTTACGAGCAGTACTTC	CASSLIQGPPSYEQYF
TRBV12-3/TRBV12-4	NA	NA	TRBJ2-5	TGTGCCAGCAGCTTGGGGCAGGTAGAGACCCAGTACTTC	CASSLGQVETQYF
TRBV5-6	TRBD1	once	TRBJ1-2	TGTGCCAGCAGCTTGGGCGATGGCAGGGGGCCTCCGCATGGCTACACCTTC	CASSLGDGRGPPHGYTF
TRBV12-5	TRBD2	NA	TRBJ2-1	TGTGCTAGTGGTCCTCCGGGACTAGCCACTTTGGATGAGCAGTTCTTC	CASGPPGLATLDEQFF
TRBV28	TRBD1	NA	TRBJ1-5	TGTGCCAGCAACCGGGACAGGTTCGGGGGCAATCAGCCCCAGCATTTT	CASNRDRFGGNQPQHF
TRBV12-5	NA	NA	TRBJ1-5	TGTGCTAGTGATCACTGCCCGGGACAATATTCGCCTGGGGGCAATCAGCCCCAGCATTTT	CASDHCPGQYSPGGNQPQHF
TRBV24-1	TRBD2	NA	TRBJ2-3	TGTGCCACCTCCGAGCGGGGGGCCGCCGCAGATACGCAGTATTTT	CATSERGAAADTQYF
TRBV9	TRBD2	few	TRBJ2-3	TGTGCCAGCAGCGCTCAACCGACTAGTGGGGGGGGAGATACGCAGTATTTT	CASSAQPTSGGGDTQYF
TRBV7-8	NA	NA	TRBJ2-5	TGTGCCAGCAGCTTAGAGGTTCGAGGGGAGACCCAGTACTTC	CASSLEVRGETQYF
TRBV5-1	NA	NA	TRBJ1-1	TGCGCCAGCAGCTTTACAGGGCCCACTGAAGCTTTCTTT	CASSFTGPTEAFF
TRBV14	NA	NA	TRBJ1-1	TGTGCCAGCAGCCAAGATGTTGGGGCGACTGAAGCTTTCTTT	CASSQDVGATEAFF
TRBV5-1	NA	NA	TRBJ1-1	TGCGCCAGCAGCCCCTCCACAGGGAACACTGAAGCTTTCTTT	CASSPSTGNTEAFF
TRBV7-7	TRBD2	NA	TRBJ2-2	TGTGCCAGCAGCCCGACGGGGGGGTTCACCGGGGAGCTGTTTTTT	CASSPTGGFTGELFF
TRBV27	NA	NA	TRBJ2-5	TGTGCCAGCAGTCCCGGTACGGGGGAGACCCAGTACTTC	CASSPGTGETQYF
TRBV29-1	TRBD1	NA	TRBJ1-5	TGCAGCGTTGAAGTTGGGGACAGGGGAGGGACCCAGCATTTT	CSVEVGDRGGTQHF
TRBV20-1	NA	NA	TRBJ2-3	TGCAGTGCTAGTGCTAGCACAGATACGCAGTATTTT	CSASASTDTQYF
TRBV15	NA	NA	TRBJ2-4	TGTGCCACCAGCAAGGGAGGAAACATTCAGTACTTC	CATSKGGNIQYF
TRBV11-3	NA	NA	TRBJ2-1	TGTTCCAGCAGCTTAGCGGCAAGTGCGGTTCCCAATGAGCAGTTCTTC	CSSSLAASAVPNEQFF
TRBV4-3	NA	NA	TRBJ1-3	TGCGCCAGCAGCTATGACCACCGGGGGAGGGCTGGAAACACCATATATTTT	CASSYDHRGRAGNTIYF
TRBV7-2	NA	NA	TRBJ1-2	TGTGCCAGCAGCTTAGAAAGGGAGGCAGCAGTTTGGTATGGCTACACCTTC	CASSLEREAAVWYGYTF
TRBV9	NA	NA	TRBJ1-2	TGTGCCAGCAGCGTAGGTGAGGCCCGTAACTATGGCTACACCTTC	CASSVGEARNYGYTF
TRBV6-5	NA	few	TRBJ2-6	TGTGCCAGCAGTTACGTCCCCCACAACGTCCTGACTTTC	CASSYVPHNVLTF
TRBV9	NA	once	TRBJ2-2	TGTGCCAGCAGCGTAAGGGGCCCACAAACCGGGGAGCTGTTTTTT	CASSVRGPQTGELFF
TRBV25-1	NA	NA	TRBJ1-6	TGTGCCAGCAGTGAATTCGGGGAGGCGGCGCCCCTCCACTTT	CASSEFGEAAPLHF
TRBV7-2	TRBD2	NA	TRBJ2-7	TGTGCCAGCAGCCTGACTAGCGGGATTGCTGTCGAGCAGTACTTC	CASSLTSGIAVEQYF
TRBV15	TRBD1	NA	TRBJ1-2	TGTGCCACCAGCACAGGGGGCGCAAATGGCTACACCTTC	CATSTGGANGYTF
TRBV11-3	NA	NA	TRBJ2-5	TGTGCCAGCAGCTTAGACGGCAGGGCTGGTGAGACCCAGTACTTC	CASSLDGRAGETQYF
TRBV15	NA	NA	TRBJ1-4	TGTGCCACCAGCAGAAACAGGGTTAGGGTCGAAAAACTGTTTTTT	CATSRNRVRVEKLFF
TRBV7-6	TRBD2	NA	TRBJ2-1	TGTGCCAGCAGCTTAGGAAGGATAGCGGGAGGGCCGGGTCAGTTCTTC	CASSLGRIAGGPGQFF
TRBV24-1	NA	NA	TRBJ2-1	TGTGCCACCAGTGCACGTGAAAACTATGAGCAGTTCTTC	CATSARENYEQFF
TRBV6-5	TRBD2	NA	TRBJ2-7	TGTGCCAGCAGTTGGGAGGGGACGGCGAACTCCTACGAGCAGTACTTC	CASSWEGTANSYEQYF
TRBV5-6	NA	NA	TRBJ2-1	TGTGCCAGCAGCTTTGACAGATACAATGAGCAGTTCTTC	CASSFDRYNEQFF
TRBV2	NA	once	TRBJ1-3	TGTGCCAGCAGTTTATCTGGAAACACCATATATTTT	CASSLSGNTIYF
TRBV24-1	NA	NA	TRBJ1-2	TGTGCCACCAGTGATTTCTCCTATGGCTACACCTTC	CATSDFSYGYTF
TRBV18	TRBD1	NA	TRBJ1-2	TGTGCCAGCGAGGGACAGGGGAACTATGGCTACACCTTC	CASEGQGNYGYTF
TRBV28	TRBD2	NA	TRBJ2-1	TGTGCCAGCAGACAAGCGGGAGGGCCTTTGAATGAGCAGTTCTTC	CASRQAGGPLNEQFF
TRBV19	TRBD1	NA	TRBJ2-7	TGTGCCAGTAGTGACAGGGTAGCCTACGAGCAGTACTTC	CASSDRVAYEQYF
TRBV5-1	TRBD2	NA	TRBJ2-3	TGCGCCACCCGAAGACTAGCGGACACAGATACGCAGTATTTT	CATRRLADTDTQYF
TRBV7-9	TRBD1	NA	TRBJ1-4	TGTGCCAGCAGCCAGGGACAGGGAGCCCTAAAACTGTTTTTT	CASSQGQGALKLFF
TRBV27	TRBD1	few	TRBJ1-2	TGTGCCAGCAGTTTGTCGGACAGGGGGCGCATTGGCTACACCTTC	CASSLSDRGRIGYTF
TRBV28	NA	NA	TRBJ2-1	TGTGCCAGCAGTATCGGGGGGCACCACAATGAGCAGTTCTTC	CASSIGGHHNEQFF
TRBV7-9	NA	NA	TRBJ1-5	TGTGCCAGCAGCACAGGACAGTATAGCAATCAGCCCCAGCATTTT	CASSTGQYSNQPQHF
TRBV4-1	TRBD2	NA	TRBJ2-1	TGCGCCAGCAGCCGACTTCGGGGGCGGAGCGGGAGCTACAATGAGCAGTTCTTC	CASSRLRGRSGSYNEQFF
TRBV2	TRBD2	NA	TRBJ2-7	TGTGCCAGCATAGATCATGGGCTAGCGGGGTACGAGCAGTACTTC	CASIDHGLAGYEQYF
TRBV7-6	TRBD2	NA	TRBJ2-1	TGTGCCAGCAGCTTACCGGGACTAGCGGGTAGCTCCTACAATGAGCAGTTCTTC	CASSLPGLAGSSYNEQFF
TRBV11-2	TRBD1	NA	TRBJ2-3	TGTGCCAGCAGCTTAGGACCGGGACAGCCGCAGTATTTT	CASSLGPGQPQYF
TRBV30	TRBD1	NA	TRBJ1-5	TGTGCCTGGGACAGGGGGGTTGACAATCAGCCCCAGCATTTT	CAWDRGVDNQPQHF
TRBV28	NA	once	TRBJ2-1	TGTGCCAGCAGGATCAGCGGGTACAATGAGCAGTTCTTC	CASRISGYNEQFF
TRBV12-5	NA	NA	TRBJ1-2	TGTGCTAGTGGTTTGGTACCGGGCGGGCCGGGGAACACCTTC	CASGLVPGGPGNTF
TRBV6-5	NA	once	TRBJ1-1	TGTGCCGAACACCCCACAGTGAACACTGAAGCTTTCTTT	CAEHPTVNTEAFF
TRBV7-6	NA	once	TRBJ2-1	TGTGCCAGCAGCTTATCAAGGGACTCGAGCTCCTACAATGAGCAGTTCTTC	CASSLSRDSSSYNEQFF